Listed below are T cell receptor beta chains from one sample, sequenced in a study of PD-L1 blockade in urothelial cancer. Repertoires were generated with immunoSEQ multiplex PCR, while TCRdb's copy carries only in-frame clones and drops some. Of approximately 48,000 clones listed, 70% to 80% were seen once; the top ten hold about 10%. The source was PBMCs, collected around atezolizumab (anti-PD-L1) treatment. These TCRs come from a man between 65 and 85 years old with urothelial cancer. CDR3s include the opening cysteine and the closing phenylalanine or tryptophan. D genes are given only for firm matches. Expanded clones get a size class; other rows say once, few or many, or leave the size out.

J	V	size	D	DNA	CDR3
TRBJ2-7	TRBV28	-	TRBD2	TGTGCCAGCAGTTTGGTGGTAGCGGGAGTCCGCGAGCAGTACTTC	CASSLVVAGVREQYF
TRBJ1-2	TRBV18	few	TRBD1	TGTGCCAGCTCACCATCGGCCGGGACAGGGGGACCTACAGACTATGGCTACACCTTC	CASSPSAGTGGPTDYGYTF
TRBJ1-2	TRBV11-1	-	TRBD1	TGTGCCAGCAGCTTATGGGACAGGGAGGCAGATGGCTACACCTTC	CASSLWDREADGYTF
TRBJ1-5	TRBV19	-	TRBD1	TGTGCCACCCTCGGGACAGTTAATAGCAATCAGCCCCAGCATTTT	CATLGTVNSNQPQHF
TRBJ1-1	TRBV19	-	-	TGTGCCAGTAGTATAGATCGGGTCAGCCTCAACACTGAAGCTTTCTTT	CASSIDRVSLNTEAFF
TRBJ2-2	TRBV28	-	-	TGTGCCAGCAGTCAGTTGAACACCGGGGAGCTGTTTTTT	CASSQLNTGELFF
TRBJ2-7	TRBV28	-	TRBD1	TGTGCCAGCAGTCCATCCCCCGTCGGACAGGTGGCCGAGCAGTACTTC	CASSPSPVGQVAEQYF
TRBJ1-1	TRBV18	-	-	TGTGCCAGCTCACGTGCTCGAGAAAACACTGAAGCTTTCTTT	CASSRARENTEAFF
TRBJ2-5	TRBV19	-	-	TGTGCCAGTAGTATTTACCCCCAGGCGCAGACCCAGTACTTC	CASSIYPQAQTQYF
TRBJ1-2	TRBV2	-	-	TGTGCCAGCAGTGAAGCGCGGGGGAGGACGGGCTACACCTTC	CASSEARGRTGYTF
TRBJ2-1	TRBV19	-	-	TGTGCCAGTAGTATAGATACGGGACTCAATGAGCAGTTCTTC	CASSIDTGLNEQFF
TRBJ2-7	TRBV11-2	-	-	TGTGCCAGCAGCTTAGTAACTAGCACGGACGGGCAGTACTTC	CASSLVTSTDGQYF
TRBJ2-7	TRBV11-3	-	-	TGTGCCAGCAGCCCCGACGGGGACGAGCAGTACTTC	CASSPDGDEQYF
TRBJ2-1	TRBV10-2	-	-	TGCGCCAGTATCAGCGGACTTACCTACAATGAGCAGTTCTTC	CASISGLTYNEQFF
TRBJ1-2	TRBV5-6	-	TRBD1	TGTGCCAGCAGCTCCGAGACAGGGACCTCCCTCTATGGCTACACCTTC	CASSSETGTSLYGYTF
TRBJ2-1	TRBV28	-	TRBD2	TGTGGTATCCTAGCGGACAATGAGCAGTTCTTC	CGILADNEQFF
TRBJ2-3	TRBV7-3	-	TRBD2	TGTGCCAGCAGCTCAAACCTGGGAGGGATGAATACGCAGTATTTT	CASSSNLGGMNTQYF
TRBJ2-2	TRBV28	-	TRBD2	TGTGCCAGCACCCTAATCGGGGGAGGGCCTGGCACCGGGGAGCTGTTTTTT	CASTLIGGGPGTGELFF
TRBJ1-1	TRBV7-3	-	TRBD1	TGTGCCAGCAGCCCTGGACAGGGAAGGGGGAACACTGAAGCTTTCTTT	CASSPGQGRGNTEAFF
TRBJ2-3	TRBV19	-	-	TGTGCCAGTAGTCTCCGGACAGATCTCACAGATACGCAGTATTTT	CASSLRTDLTDTQYF
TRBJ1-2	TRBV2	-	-	TGTGCCAGCAGTGGACAGTTCTTGCCTGGCTACACCTTC	CASSGQFLPGYTF
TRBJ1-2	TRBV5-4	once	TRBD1	TGTGCCAGCAGCCCCGGAGGGACAGGGGAAGGCGGTGACTATGGCTACACCTTC	CASSPGGTGEGGDYGYTF
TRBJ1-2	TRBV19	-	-	TGTGCCAGTAGTATAGGAGGCTTCGGAGTAACTGGCTACACCTTC	CASSIGGFGVTGYTF
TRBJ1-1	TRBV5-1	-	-	TGCGCCAGCAGCTTGGAGAGCCCGGCCGGGGAAGCTTTCTTT	CASSLESPAGEAFF
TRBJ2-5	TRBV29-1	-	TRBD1	TGCAGCGTTGACCCCGGACAGGGGGCCCGAGAGACCCAGTACTTC	CSVDPGQGARETQYF
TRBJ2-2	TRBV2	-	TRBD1	TGTGCCAGCAGTGTCGACAGGGGAGAGCTGTTTTTT	CASSVDRGELFF
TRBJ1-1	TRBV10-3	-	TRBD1	TGTGCCATCAGTGTGGGACAGGGGGCGGTAGGAGCTTTCTTT	CAISVGQGAVGAFF
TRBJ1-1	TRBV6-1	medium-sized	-	TGTGCCACCAGGACAGCTTCTGAGGCTTTCTTT	CATRTASEAFF
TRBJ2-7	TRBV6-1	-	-	TGTGCCAGCAGTGACTCACTTCGTGGCTACGAGCAGTACTTC	CASSDSLRGYEQYF
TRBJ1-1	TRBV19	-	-	TGTGCCAGTAGTATAGGGGGAGCAAATGGTAGGACTGAAGCTTTCTTT	CASSIGGANGRTEAFF
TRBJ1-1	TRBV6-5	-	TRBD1	TGTGCCAGCAGTCGTGGAGGACAGGGGAAATCTGAAGCTTTCTTT	CASSRGGQGKSEAFF
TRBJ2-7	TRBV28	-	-	TGTGCCAGCGAACCCGGGATTTCCTACGAGCAGTACTTC	CASEPGISYEQYF
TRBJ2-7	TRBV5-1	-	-	TGCGCCAGCAGACAGAGCTCCTACGAGCAGTACTTC	CASRQSSYEQYF
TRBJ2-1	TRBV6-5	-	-	TGTGCCAGCAGTTCTAGGACAGCCTCAGGGGAGCAGTTCTTC	CASSSRTASGEQFF
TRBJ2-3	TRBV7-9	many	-	TGTGCCAGCAGCTTTGTGGCCACCACAGATACGCAGTATTTT	CASSFVATTDTQYF
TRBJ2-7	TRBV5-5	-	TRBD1	TGTGCCAGCGGGTACAGGACAGGGTCCTACGAGCAGTACTTC	CASGYRTGSYEQYF
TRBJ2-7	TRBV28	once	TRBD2	TGTGCCAGCAGTTCTCGACTAGCGGGACCCCCCGAGCAGTACTTC	CASSSRLAGPPEQYF
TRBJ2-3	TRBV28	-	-	TGTGCCAGCGGTTATTCTAGCACAGATACGCAGTATTTT	CASGYSSTDTQYF
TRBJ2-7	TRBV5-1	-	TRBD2	TGCGCCAGCAGCTTGAAGTCTAGCGGGAATCTCACGTACTTC	CASSLKSSGNLTYF
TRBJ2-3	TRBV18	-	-	TGTGCCAGCTCACCTGGGGAGGCGTACACAGATACGCAGTATTTT	CASSPGEAYTDTQYF
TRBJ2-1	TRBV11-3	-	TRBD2	TGTGCCAGCAGCTTCGTGTCTAGCGGGAGGGCCCAAAATGAGCAGTTCTTC	CASSFVSSGRAQNEQFF
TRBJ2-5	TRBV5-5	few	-	TGTGCCAGCAGGTTGCTCAGCGGGCAAGAGACCCAGTACTTC	CASRLLSGQETQYF
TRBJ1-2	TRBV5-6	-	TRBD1	TGTGCCAGCAGTTATCTCGACAGGGAATATGGCTACACCTTC	CASSYLDREYGYTF
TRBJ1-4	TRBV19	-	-	TGTGCCAGTAGTATCGTCCTTCCGTCTAATGAAAAACTGTTTTTT	CASSIVLPSNEKLFF
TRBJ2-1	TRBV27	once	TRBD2	TGTGCCAGCAGTGGGGGATTAGGCGGGAGCTACAATGAGCAGTTCTTC	CASSGGLGGSYNEQFF